This TCR beta chain is drawn from a study of shared clonotypes between healthy human individuals (TCRdb year 2020). As for the study more broadly: Three men and two women, aged 18 to 49 years, made up the cohort. For each donor, three plates each were used for CD4 naive and CD4 memory, two plates were used for CD8 naive, and one plate was used for CD8 memory. To estimate repertoire size and how much clonotypes are shared between individuals, the study performed deep sequencing of blood TCR repertoires from about five healthy adults. Libraries were prepared and TCR repertoires were sequenced by different laboratories using diverse techniques, in order to increase sequencing depth and limit assay-specific biases. Leukapheresis yielded between about 0.9 and 10 billion PBMCs per donor.

This clone was seen only a few times. Its cognate antigen has yet to be identified. No much larger clonotype is one base removed from it; base qualities were not supplied. Donors were healthy HIV-negative adults with no recently reported acute infections or vaccinations. Only Caucasian adults living in Nashville, Tennessee, USA were represented among the donors. CD4+ T cells were enriched by magnetic negative selection; naive cells were then positively selected on CD45RA, and the negative fraction formed the memory subset. Blood was obtained by leukapheresis, after which PBMCs were separated by Ficoll-Histopaque density gradient centrifugation and cryopreserved in liquid nitrogen vapor phase. Purity and quantity of every magnetically sorted T cell population were checked by analytical flow cytometry. Genomic DNA was isolated from every sorted fraction and measured by UV absorbance on a Nanodrop 2000c.

There are 15 amino acids in the CDR3, from cysteine to phenylalanine inclusive. The DNA shown is the 45-base CDR3, in frame from base 1. V gives up 5 bases and J gives up 3 bases, and the segment between their germline ends measures 16 bases. The germline V gene gives CDR1 as MNHEY and CDR2 as SVGAGI. TCR CDR3 regions were amplified from genomic DNA by multiplex PCR using the deep immunoSEQ assay. Genomic DNA extracted from each cell subset was distributed evenly over all wells of several immunoSEQ 96-well plates, and each plate served as one replicate. For sorted subsets, each replicate PCR was loaded with roughly 200 ng genomic DNA, equivalent to 25,000 to 30,000 T cell genomes. Purified libraries were measured with a Qubit 3.0 fluorometer, size-checked on a Bioanalyzer 2100, and measured again with the KAPA Library Quantification kit. Every immunoSEQ 96-well plate was sequenced on a dedicated single-read 150-cycle Illumina NextSeq 550 flow cell. In the paper's pipeline: Because the immunoSEQ output held only junctional sequences and lacked quality scores, the filtering could not match the filtering applied to full-length reads. To assign V/J genes and CDR3, sequences were annotated against IMGT germline references using PyIR, a Python wrapper for IgBLAST v1.9. Any read was removed if the V/J assignment was weak (E-value above 1e-6), the CDR3 was missing, or the read contained stop codons, out-of-frame junctions, or ambiguous translated residues. V3J clonotypes were defined as sequences sharing an identical inferred V gene, J gene, and CDR3 amino acid sequence. Percentage overlap between repertoires was calculated by dividing the number of shared unique clonotypes by the size of the smaller repertoire. Richness of each repertoire was evaluated using RTK rarefaction, the Chao1 estimator, and Recon v2.1 estimates of unobserved clonotypes. For all TCRbeta clonotypes obtained by the gDNA method from a handful of donors, generation probabilities were computed with OLGA. The table comes from immuneACCESS by way of TCRdb, which keeps in-frame sequences with V and J called. Part of the clones is missing from these tables; in studies checked, under half for an unresolved V gene and the rest for unknown reasons. Clone size and V and J calls were adopted from that table, with D and trimming inferred from the DNA. The sample table shows 2,500,000 or so clones, and around nine tenths are seen once. Over 0.12% of the sample lies in the top ten.

The full study reports these points: The small number of donors limited the genetic and exposure-history diversity represented. Estimated clonotype richness was generally larger for naive than for memory subsets. Across four donors, approximately 5% of naive CD4, approximately 3.5% of naive CD8, about 2.3% of memory CD4, and approximately 0.42% of memory CD8 clonotypes were shared. Rarefaction of sorted-subset datasets indicated incomplete sequencing despite the large sequencing depth. Clonotypes shared by all four sorted-subset donors showed higher generation probabilities than non-shared clonotypes. Based on pairwise subsampling, the degree of clonotype sharing among donors was expected to be affected by sequencing depth. Sampling was restricted to blood, and TCR repertoires in tissue are likely to differ from TCR repertoires in blood.

This chain is built from TRBV6-5 and TRBJ1-1, with TRBD1 perhaps the D gene, on 6 matching bases. The receptor was derived from a man between 18 and 35 years old in good health. Input material: naive CD4+ T cells sorted from blood. The sample's cell subset or site label, decoded: CD45RA+ positively selected. Here the CDR3 is given as CASSRIQGYDTEAFF. The bases are TGTGCCAGCAGTCGCATACAGGGCTATGACACTGAAGCTTTCTTT.